These 32 T cell receptor beta chains were sequenced from one sample in a study of cytomegalovirus exposure and HLA in healthy donors. PCR used 60 Vbeta primers and 13 Jbeta primers. Data came from immunoSEQ multiplex PCR; TCRdb stores just in-frame clones and leaves some out. The sample contains about 120,000 clones, over 75% of which appear only once. Sequenced input: PBMCs. These receptors were collected from a woman aged 18-35 years in good health and CMV-seronegative.

This clone occurred a few times. The chain recombines TRBV10-2 with TRBJ1-1; 7 positions agree with TRBD1. CDR1 is WSHSY, CDR2 SAAADI, per germline. V shed 6 bases and J 0 bases; nucleotides not matched to a gene: 7. The CDR3 covers 15 residues. The CDR3 loop reads CASRMPGTVNTEAFF. In nucleotides, the CDR3 is TGCGCCAGCAGGATGCCAGGGACAGTGAACACTGAAGCTTTCTTT.

This clone occurred a few times. J is TRBJ2-1 and V is TRBV29-1, with D possibly matching TRBD2 (6 bases). Deletions cut 8 bases from V and 9 bases from J, with 26 bases between. The germline CDR1 and CDR2 sequences are SQVTM and ANQGSEA. The CDR3 length is 15 residues. The CDR3 nucleotides are TGCAGCTCACCGGGACTCACCTCCCCTTGGGCTGAGCAGTTCTTC. It is translated as CSSPGLTSPWAEQFF.

The rearrangement joins TRBV5-1 to TRBJ2-1; 9 bases are a match to TRBD2. CDR3 length equals 16 residues. Trimming took 3 bases from V and 4 from J; bases not matched to a gene: 8. Germline V gives CDR1 SGHRS, CDR2 YFSETQ. In nucleotides, the CDR3 is TGCGCCAGCAGCTCGCTGACTAGCGGTGATTACAATGAGCAGTTCTTC. This encodes CASSSLTSGDYNEQFF. Based on the CDR3 plus reference TRBV5-1 and TRBJ2-1, the full variable domain is KAGVTQTPRYLIKTRGQQVTLSCSPISGHRSVSWYQQTPGQGLQFLFEYFSETQRNKGNFPGRFSGRQFSNSRSEMNVSTLELGDSALYLCASSSLTSGDYNEQFFGPGTRLTVL.

As DNA, the CDR3 is TGTGCCAGCAGCAGGGACAGCCCCTACGAGCAGTACTTC. Its protein product is CASSRDSPYEQYF. V gene TRBV2 combines with J gene TRBJ2-5; 7 bases line up with TRBD1. The last part of the DNA fits TRBJ2-7 better; the J call may be wrong. Germline CDR1 SNHLY, CDR2 FYNNEI. CDR3 length: 13 residues.

The rearrangement joins TRBV7-2 to TRBJ1-1; 8 nucleotides agree with TRBD1. The J segment lost 7 bases and the V segment lost 3 bases, leaving 4 bases of the junction unmatched. CDR1 and CDR2 from the germline V gene are SGHTA and FQGNSA. This CDR3 region has 13 residues. CDR3 region: CASSLQGQGEAFF. The DNA for the CDR3 is TGTGCCAGCAGCTTGCAAGGACAGGGTGAAGCTTTCTTT.

The J gene is TRBJ2-2, the V gene TRBV21-1; the table names TRBD2, a call not compared with the DNA. TRBV21-1 is a listed pseudogene. This CDR3 has 15 residues. The CDR3 sequence: CASKGGVRYAGELFF. The DNA for the CDR3 is TGTGCCAGCAAGGGCGGGGTTCGGTACGCCGGGGAGCTGTTTTTT.

This clone was observed a single time. The rearrangement joins TRBV15 to TRBJ2-1, with 8 positions matching TRBD1. The CDR3 runs 13 residues. Germline lookup yields CDR1 LNHNV and CDR2 YYDKDF (reference sequence). V shed 0 bases and J 16 bases; nucleotides not matched to a gene: 8. CDR3 sequence (DNA): TGTGCCACCAGCAGAGATGGGGCACAGGGGGAATTCTTC. Its protein is CATSRDGAQGEFF.

The chain has TRBV18 and TRBJ1-1; unclear D gene. CDR1 KGHSH and CDR2 LQKENI come from the germline V gene. CDR3 length equals 16 residues. Trimming cost V 6 bases and J 0 bases, with 17 bases left between them. The CDR3 reads CASSRAVHSLNTEAFF. The CDR3 nucleotides are TGTGCCAGCTCCCGAGCCGTCCACAGCCTGAACACTGAAGCTTTCTTT.

The rearrangement links TRBV7-9 to TRBJ1-1; 10 positions agree with TRBD1. V lost 3 bases, J lost 5 bases, and 0 bases stayed unmatched. This CDR3 contains 13 residues. Germline V gene lookup returns CDR1 SEHNR and CDR2 FQNEAQ (reference sequence). CDR3 nucleotide sequence: TGTGCCAGCAGCTTGGACAGGGGGACTGAAGCTTTCTTT. This gives the protein CASSLDRGTEAFF.

This clone was detected only a few times. This rearrangement joins TRBV5-1 to TRBJ2-2; D might be TRBD1 (5 bases). The V gene's germline CDR1 is SGHRS and CDR2 YFSETQ. The V and J ends lost 0 bases and 5 bases respectively, with 8 bases between them. The CDR3 covers 14 residues. The CDR3 DNA reads TGCGCCAGCAGCTTGGAGGCAGGGACCGGGGAGCTGTTTTTT. This sequence encodes CASSLEAGTGELFF. Variable domain in full (rest from reference TRBV5-1 and TRBJ2-2): KAGVTQTPRYLIKTRGQQVTLSCSPISGHRSVSWYQQTPGQGLQFLFEYFSETQRNKGNFPGRFSGRQFSNSRSEMNVSTLELGDSALYLCASSLEAGTGELFFGEGSRLTVL.

This chain connects TRBV18 to TRBJ2-5; D gene ambiguous. Trimming removed 5 bases from V and 4 bases from J, with 14 bases in between. Per germline, CDR1 KGHSH and CDR2 LQKENI. The CDR3 consists of 14 residues. CDR3 region: CASSSSSNSETQYF. The CDR3 nucleotides read TGTGCCAGCTCATCCTCGTCAAACTCAGAGACCCAGTACTTC. Filled out from reference TRBV18 and TRBJ2-5, the complete variable domain reads NAGVMQNPRHLVRRRGQEARLRCSPMKGHSHVYWYRQLPEEGLKFMVYLQKENIIDESGMPKERFSAEFPKEGPSILRIQQVVRGDSAAYFCASSSSSNSETQYFGPGTRLLVL.

The chain has TRBV27 and TRBJ1-5; D is ambiguous. The CDR3 runs to 15 residues. The V gene's germline CDR1 is MNHEY and CDR2 SMNVEV (reference sequence). V was clipped by 2 bases and J by 2 bases, with 10 bases between them. This CDR3 is CASSLLSGGNQPQHF. The CDR3 nucleotides read TGTGCCAGCAGTTTACTGAGCGGTGGCAATCAGCCCCAGCATTTT.

The chain recombines TRBV11-2 with TRBJ2-1, with 8 bases aligning to TRBD2. The germline V gene encodes CDR1 SGHAT and CDR2 FQNNGV. The CDR3 covers 15 residues. Trimming took 7 bases from V and 13 from J; bases not matched to a gene: 18. The CDR3 sequence: CASTSGVRSGGFQFF. The CDR3 DNA is TGTGCCAGCACCTCAGGGGTCCGCAGCGGGGGTTTTCAGTTCTTC. The entire variable domain, with the rest obtained from reference TRBV11-2 and TRBJ2-1, is as follows: EAGVAQSPRYKIIEKRQSVAFWCNPISGHATLYWYQQILGQGPKLLIQFQNNGVVDDSQLPKDRFSAERLKGVDSTLKIQPAKLEDSAVYLCASTSGVRSGGFQFFGPGTRLTVL.

The V gene is TRBV7-3, the J gene TRBJ2-5; D remains ambiguous. CDR3 size: 13 residues. Deletions cut 5 bases from V and 5 bases from J, with 12 bases between. Germline V gives CDR1 SGHTA, CDR2 FQGTGA. The CDR3 nucleotides are TGTGCCAGCAGCCTAAACTCCCGCGAGACCCAGTACTTC. Translated: CASSLNSRETQYF.

This chain connects TRBV30 to TRBJ2-7; D might be TRBD1 (5 bases). CDR1 and CDR2 from the germline V gene are GTSNPN and SVGIG (reference sequence). CDR3 length: 13 amino acids. Deletions cut 4 bases from V and 0 bases from J, with 10 bases between. The CDR3 DNA follows: TGTGCCTGGAATTGGGGCGTCTCCTACGAGCAGTACTTC. Encoded protein: CAWNWGVSYEQYF.

This chain connects TRBV6-5 to TRBJ2-2; no firm D call. Germline loops: CDR1 MNHEY, CDR2 SVGAGI. V lost 0 bases and J 6 bases, leaving 8 bases between the germline ends. The CDR3 is made up of 14 amino acids. The CDR3 region has the DNA TGTGCCAGCAGTTACTCTACCGAGTCCGGGGAGCTGTTTTTT. This translates into CASSYSTESGELFF.

The chain joins TRBV19 to TRBJ1-2; 10 nucleotides align to TRBD1. This CDR3 contains 15 residues. The germline CDR1 and CDR2 sequences are LNHDA and SQIVND (reference sequence). The V and J ends lost 7 bases and 4 bases, in that order; junction bases with no gene match: 9. CDR3: CASTFATGGGYGYTF. The CDR3 DNA sequence: TGTGCCAGTACCTTCGCGACAGGGGGCGGCTATGGCTACACCTTC.

The chain is built from TRBV11-2 and TRBJ1-4, with a weak D call TRBD1 (5 bases). The V and J ends lost 4 bases and 4 bases respectively, with 13 bases between them. Germline CDR1 and CDR2: SGHAT and FQNNGV. The CDR3 consists of 15 residues. The CDR3 DNA reads as TGTGCCAGCAGCTCCGGCCAGGGATATAATGAAAAACTGTTTTTT. It specifies CASSSGQGYNEKLFF.

This sequence joins TRBV18 and TRBJ1-1; D is possibly TRBD1 (6 bases). V gave up 1 base and J gave up 3 bases, with 15 bases separating them. The CDR3 is 16 residues long. Germline-derived CDR1 and CDR2 are KGHSH and LQKENI. The CDR3 protein is CASSPLTGMRDTEAFF. CDR3 sequence (DNA): TGTGCCAGCTCACCACTAACAGGGATGAGGGACACTGAAGCTTTCTTT.

The chain links TRBV7-9 to TRBJ1-2; 7 nucleotides match TRBD1. CDR3 length equals 13 residues. Looked up from germline, CDR1 is SEHNR and CDR2 is FQNEAQ (reference sequence). With 3 bases clipped from V and 6 bases from J, the junction kept 4 bases outside the gene matches. DNA for the CDR3: TGTGCCAGCAGCTTCGCACAGGGGCATGGCTACACCTTC. Translating gives CASSFAQGHGYTF. Full variable domain (outside the CDR3, taken from reference TRBV7-9 and TRBJ1-2): DTGVSQNPRHKITKRGQNVTFRCDPISEHNRLYWYRQTLGQGPEFLTYFQNEAQLEKSRLLSDRFSAERPKGSFSTLEIQRTEQGDSAMYLCASSFAQGHGYTFGSGTRLTVV.

This chain uses TRBV7-2 with TRBJ2-3, with 7 nucleotides matching TRBD1. V shed 5 bases and J 2 bases; nucleotides not matched to a gene: 10. The length of the CDR3 is 16 residues. The germline V gene encodes CDR1 SGHTA and CDR2 FQGNSA. CDR3 sequence: CASSPYRGSHTDTQYF. The CDR3 bases are TGTGCCAGCAGCCCCTACAGGGGTAGCCACACAGATACGCAGTATTTT.

The J gene is TRBJ2-1, the V gene TRBV7-9; 7 nucleotides agree with TRBD2. Germline trimming cut 3 bases from V and 3 bases from J; bases unmatched to any gene: 8. The germline V gene has CDR1 SEHNR and CDR2 FQNEAQ (reference sequence). The CDR3 is 16 residues long. DNA for the CDR3: TGTGCCAGCAGCTTCCGGGGAGGGGCTAACTACAATGAGCAGTTCTTC. Its protein is CASSFRGGANYNEQFF.

This chain joins TRBV5-4 and TRBJ2-7, with 7 positions matching TRBD1. CDR1 is SGHNT, CDR2 YYREEE, per germline (reference sequence). Trimming at V came to 3 bases and at J to 4 bases, leaving 4 bases not matched to a gene. This CDR3 contains 13 residues. This CDR3 reads CASSSRGSYEQYF. CDR3 bases: TGTGCCAGCAGCTCCAGGGGGTCGTACGAGCAGTACTTC.

This chain joins TRBV19 and TRBJ1-5; 9 bases line up with TRBD1. This CDR3 is 16 amino acids long. CDR1 is LNHDA and CDR2 is SQIVND in the germline V gene (reference sequence). Losses at the gene ends were 3 bases for V and 4 bases for J; bases not matched to a gene: 7. The CDR3 sequence: CASSILSGQGNQPQHF. The DNA for the CDR3 is TGTGCCAGTAGTATTTTGTCGGGACAGGGAAATCAGCCCCAGCATTTT.

This clone was counted once. The chain is built from TRBV7-9 and TRBJ1-4; D is unclear. CDR1 and CDR2 (germline): SEHNR, FQNEAQ (reference sequence). Trimming took 2 bases from V and 2 from J, leaving 6 bases between them. There are 14 residues in the CDR3. Written as DNA, the CDR3 is TGTGCCAGCAGCTTACGAGGGACTAATGAAAAACTGTTTTTT. Translation: CASSLRGTNEKLFF.

The chain has TRBV7-6 and TRBJ2-5; maybe TRBD2 (6 bases). Germline V CDR1 and CDR2: SGHVS, FNYEAQ. V lost 7 bases, J lost 1 base, and 19 bases lay in between. CDR3 length: 16 residues. The CDR3 DNA sequence: TGTGCCAGCAAATTCCTGGGAGGTGGAGGCCAAGAGACCCAGTACTTC. Protein product: CASKFLGGGGQETQYF. Full variable domain (outside the CDR3, taken from reference TRBV7-6 and TRBJ2-5): GAGVSQSPRYKVTKRGQDVALRCDPISGHVSLYWYRQALGQGPEFLTYFNYEAQQDKSGLPNDRFSAERPEGSISTLTIQRTEQRDSAMYRCASKFLGGGGQETQYFGPGTRLLVL.

This clone showed up just a few times. V and J are TRBV5-6 and TRBJ2-3, with 8 bases lining up with TRBD1. Unmatched junction bases numbered 11, after V lost 4 bases and J lost 4 bases. Germline values: CDR1 SGHDT, CDR2 YYEEEE. This CDR3 is built from 16 residues. The CDR3 coding sequence is TGTGCCAGCAGCCCGCGACAGGGGAATTGGGCAGATACGCAGTATTTT. This gives the protein CASSPRQGNWADTQYF.

Of note for this clone: Relative to the germline gene, one junction end is altered; a read error may explain this. The rearrangement links TRBV5-1 to TRBJ2-6; possibly TRBD1 for D (6 bases). CDR3 size: 18 residues. Germline CDR1 is SGHRS and CDR2 is YFSETQ. This CDR3 reads CASSLYRADLSGANGLTF. CDR3 nucleotide sequence: TGCGCCAGCAGCTTGTACAGGGCAGACCTATCTGGGGCCAACGGCCTGACTTTC.

A single count supports this clone. This chain connects TRBV16 to TRBJ2-7, with 7 bases that match TRBD2. V lost 1 base and J lost 2; bases outside the gene matches: 11. The CDR3 totals 17 residues. CDR1 is KGHSY and CDR2 is FQNENV in the germline V gene. The CDR3 DNA reads TGTGCCAGCAGCCAATACGGCCGAGCGGGATTAACCTACGAGCAGTACTTC. This codes for CASSQYGRAGLTYEQYF.

This chain uses TRBV18 with TRBJ1-1; perhaps TRBD1 as D (6 bases). Between the trimmed V and J ends, which lost 6 bases and 1 base, there was a span of 15 bases. This CDR3 region has 15 residues. Germline CDR1 KGHSH, CDR2 LQKENI. CDR3 loop: CASSLGMTGNTEAFF. The CDR3 region has the DNA TGTGCCAGCTCCCTGGGGATGACAGGGAACACTGAAGCTTTCTTT.

This chain uses TRBV15 with TRBJ2-1; possibly TRBD1 for D (5 bases). Germline CDR1 reads LNHNV; CDR2 reads YYDKDF (reference sequence). V gave up 1 base and J gave up 3 bases, with 13 bases separating them. The CDR3 is made up of 16 amino acids. The CDR3 spells CATSRAGQIFYNEQFF. CDR3 DNA sequence: TGTGCCACCAGCAGAGCAGGGCAGATATTCTACAATGAGCAGTTCTTC.

The chain joins TRBV29-1 to TRBJ2-2, with a weak D call TRBD2 (6 bases). The ends were cut back, 7 bases at V and 2 bases at J, with 14 bases in the middle. This CDR3 contains 14 residues. In germline, CDR1 is SQVTM, CDR2 ANQGSEA. CDR3 loop: CSAERRGNTGELFF. Written as DNA, the CDR3 is TGCAGCGCCGAGCGGAGGGGTAACACCGGGGAGCTGTTTTTT.